This T cell receptor beta chain originates from a study of T cell responses to AZD1222 COVID-19 vaccine. This CDR3 is 17 amino acids long. The V end was cut by 3 bases, the J end by 9 bases, with 25 bases between. CDR1 is SGDLS and CDR2 is YYNGEE in the germline V gene. Sequencing was performed with immunoSEQ multiplex PCR; in TCRdb, only in-frame clones are kept and a portion is missing. The sample includes 150,000 to 180,000 clones, less than 95% seen only once; the top ten take about 1.7%. V gene TRBV9 combines with J gene TRBJ2-1; D may be TRBD2 (6 bases). The clonotype originates from an adult in good health. Sequencing was performed on peripheral blood, taken on day 0 of AZD1222 vaccination. The CDR3 is CASSARTWRARNLEQFF. The CDR3 nucleotides read TGTGCCAGCAGCGCCCGGACTTGGAGGGCCCGTAACCTTGAGCAGTTCTTC.